The 31 T cell receptor beta chains listed next were all sequenced from one sample in a study of shared T cell receptors in the human thymus. Method: immunoSEQ multiplex PCR; TCRdb's copy keeps in-frame clones and lacks some. The table records approximately 660,000 clones, around nine tenths of them present only once. This same sample was also part of a study on human thymus T cells.

Material: thymocytes. All receptors derive from a boy less than two years old with a congenital heart defect.

As DNA, the CDR3 is TGCGCCAGCAGCCGATATCACGGGACTAGGAACGAGCAGTACTTC. Its protein is CASSRYHGTRNEQYF. The J gene is TRBJ2-7, the V gene TRBV4-1; 8 bases line up with TRBD2. V shed 4 bases, J shed 5 bases, and the junction held 10 bases outside the gene matches. The CDR3 is made up of 15 amino acids. Germline V gene lookup returns CDR1 MGHRA and CDR2 YSYEKL.

The genes are TRBV4-3 and TRBJ1-1, with D possibly being TRBD1 (6 bases). CDR3 size: 14 residues. The germline V gene has CDR1 LGHNA and CDR2 YSLEER. V lost 0 bases, J lost 10 bases, and 15 bases lay in between. CDR3 region: CASSQERGTLGAFF. CDR3 coding DNA: TGCGCCAGCAGCCAAGAAAGGGGGACCTTGGGAGCTTTCTTT.

The chain employs TRBV18 and TRBJ2-3; possibly TRBD1 for D (6 bases). Germline lookup yields CDR1 KGHSH and CDR2 LQKENI. There are 13 residues in the CDR3. Trimming removed 2 bases from V and 5 bases from J, with 8 bases in between. CDR3 DNA: TGTGCCAGCTCACCAACCAGGGGAGATACGCAGTATTTT. This encodes CASSPTRGDTQYF.

V gene TRBV14 combines with J gene TRBJ2-3, with TRBD2 matching 7 bases. V lost 2 bases and J lost 3; bases outside the gene matches: 11. This CDR3 contains 17 residues. Per germline, CDR1 SGHDN and CDR2 FVKESK. CDR3 loop: CASSQPKRGGETDTQYF. CDR3 in DNA: TGTGCCAGCAGCCAACCCAAACGTGGGGGGGAGACAGATACGCAGTATTTT.

This clone was detected a few times. The gene calls are TRBV16 and TRBJ1-5, with 8 bases fitting TRBD1. J lost 2 bases, V lost 4 bases, and 4 bases had no gene match. From germline, CDR1 is KGHSY and CDR2 FQNENV. This CDR3 contains 15 residues. This chain's CDR3 is CASSPQGVRNQPQHF. CDR3 bases: TGTGCCAGCAGCCCACAGGGGGTTCGCAATCAGCCCCAGCATTTT. The variable domain in full, with the rest retrieved from reference TRBV16 and TRBJ1-5, is GEEVAQTPKHLVRGEGQKAKLYCAPIKGHSYVFWYQQVLKNEFKFLISFQNENVFDETGMPKERFSAKCLPNSPCSLEIQATKLEDSAVYFCASSPQGVRNQPQHFGDGTRLSIL.

This chain connects TRBV4-1 to TRBJ2-2; D unresolved. V lost 0 bases, J lost 2 bases, and 7 bases lay in between. Germline V CDR1 and CDR2: MGHRA, YSYEKL. The CDR3 is 15 amino acids. The CDR3 nucleotides read TGCGCCAGCAGCCAAGAACCACTTAACACCGGGGAGCTGTTTTTT. Translated: CASSQEPLNTGELFF.

This clone showed up just once. The chain couples TRBV9 to TRBJ2-3; the match to TRBD1 covers 11 bases. Germline CDR1 is SGDLS and CDR2 is YYNGEE. Trimming took 3 bases from V and 3 from J; bases not matched to a gene: 9. The CDR3 loop spans 17 amino acids. CDR3 amino acids: CASSASPGQGVTDTQYF. The DNA for the CDR3 is TGTGCCAGCAGCGCCTCACCGGGACAGGGGGTGACAGATACGCAGTATTTT.

The table lists this clone with a count of one. This chain links TRBV4-1 with TRBJ2-1; 7 bases fit TRBD1. J gave up 4 bases and V 0 bases, and 9 bases lay outside the gene matches. The CDR3 covers 17 residues. Germline V lookup: CDR1 MGHRA, CDR2 YSYEKL. The CDR3 is CASSQELGDRVYNEQFF. CDR3 nucleotide sequence: TGCGCCAGCAGCCAAGAATTAGGAGACAGGGTATACAATGAGCAGTTCTTC.

The chain has TRBV19 and TRBJ1-1, with D tentatively TRBD1 (6 bases). V lost 6 bases to trimming and J lost 2 bases, with 13 bases between them. Germline lookup yields CDR1 LNHDA and CDR2 SQIVND (reference sequence). The CDR3 is made up of 14 amino acids. The CDR3 DNA follows: TGTGCCAGTAGGGCCAGGGGAATAAACACTGAAGCTTTCTTT. Encoded protein: CASRARGINTEAFF.

The J gene is TRBJ2-7, the V gene TRBV4-3; unclear D gene. Trimming stripped 1 base from V and 0 bases from J, with 7 bases between. Germline assignment: CDR1 LGHNA and CDR2 YSLEER. The CDR3 spans 14 residues. CDR3 coding DNA: TGCGCCAGCAGCCAAGCAACAGACTCCTACGAGCAGTACTTC. It translates to CASSQATDSYEQYF.

The rearrangement links TRBV28 to TRBJ2-7; 9 nucleotides align to TRBD1. Germline CDR1 is MDHEN and CDR2 is SYDVKM. The CDR3 covers 14 residues. Germline trimming cut 5 bases from V and 3 bases from J; bases unmatched to any gene: 5. CDR3 in DNA: TGTGCCAGCAGTCGGACAGGGGCGCACTACGAGCAGTACTTC. Its translation is CASSRTGAHYEQYF.

Note on this clone: Other DNA sequences within the sample encode an identical CDR3. The chain recombines TRBV4-2 with TRBJ2-2, with 7 bases that match TRBD2. Unmatched junction bases numbered 0, after V lost 4 bases and J lost 1 base. This CDR3 contains 14 residues. Germline V CDR1 and CDR2: LGHNA, YNFKEQ. The CDR3 DNA follows: TGTGCCAGCAGCCCGGGGGGGAACACCGGGGAGCTGTTTTTT. Its translation is CASSPGGNTGELFF.

The chain uses TRBV29-1 and TRBJ2-7; D unresolved. The V end was cut by 1 base, the J end by 5 bases, with 15 bases between. The CDR3 loop spans 14 amino acids. Germline V lookup: CDR1 SQVTM, CDR2 ANQGSEA. CDR3 nucleotides: TGCAGCGTTGAAGGCGCAGGCCACGGCCACGAGCAGTACTTC. Its protein product is CSVEGAGHGHEQYF.

The chain joins TRBV6-1 to TRBJ2-7; 8 nucleotides match TRBD2. CDR1 is MNHNS and CDR2 is SASEGT in the germline V gene. Trimming at V came to 4 bases and at J to 0 bases, leaving 5 bases not matched to a gene. The CDR3 runs 15 residues. CDR3: CASSGLSGSSYEQYF. In nucleotides, the CDR3 is TGTGCCAGCAGTGGACTAAGCGGGAGCTCCTACGAGCAGTACTTC.

Only a few counts were recorded for this clone. This chain connects TRBV10-2 to TRBJ2-3; a weak D match, TRBD2 (5 bases). Deletions cut 2 bases from V and 5 bases from J, with 5 bases between. CDR1 and CDR2 (germline): WSHSY, SAAADI. This CDR3 has 12 amino acids. CDR3 nucleotide sequence: TGCGCCAGCAGTGAGGGGAGAGATACGCAGTATTTT. Translating gives CASSEGRDTQYF.

The V and J genes are TRBV6-1 and TRBJ2-7, with 12 bases fitting TRBD2. Per germline, CDR1 MNHNS and CDR2 SASEGT. J lost 3 bases, V lost 1 base, and 19 bases had no gene match. This CDR3 region has 21 residues. CDR3 amino acids: CASSEVSGINGLAGSNYEQYF. The CDR3 DNA sequence: TGTGCCAGCAGTGAAGTGTCAGGGATTAACGGACTAGCGGGAAGCAACTACGAGCAGTACTTC.

The chain combines TRBV5-5 with TRBJ1-5; D may be TRBD1 (6 bases). V lost 0 bases and J lost 5, with 12 bases in between. The CDR3 is made up of 15 amino acids. Germline values: CDR1 SGHKS, CDR2 YYEKEE (reference sequence). The CDR3 loop is CASSLDPGQYQPQHF. CDR3 nucleotide sequence: TGTGCCAGCAGCTTGGATCCGGGACAATATCAGCCCCAGCATTTT.

The chain links TRBV6-6 to TRBJ1-1, with 7 bases aligning to TRBD1. The trim removed 5 bases at V and 1 base at J, leaving 7 bases unmatched. CDR3 length equals 15 residues. The germline CDR1 and CDR2 sequences are MNHNY and SVGAGI (reference sequence). CDR3 protein: CASSTSRGPNTEAFF. The DNA for the CDR3 is TGTGCCAGCAGTACCTCTAGGGGGCCGAACACTGAAGCTTTCTTT.

V and J are TRBV4-3 and TRBJ2-1; TRBD2 agrees at 7 bases. Germline V CDR1 and CDR2: LGHNA, YSLEER. Trimming cost V 0 bases and J 0 bases; bases outside gene matches: 5. The CDR3 contains 17 residues. The chain's CDR3 is CASSQEGVAGSYNEQFF. CDR3 coding DNA: TGCGCCAGCAGCCAAGAGGGGGTAGCGGGCTCCTACAATGAGCAGTTCTTC.

This chain links TRBV5-1 with TRBJ1-4; the match to TRBD1 covers 8 bases. The ends lost 1 base at V and 8 bases at J; junction bases unmatched: 4. The length of the CDR3 is 14 residues. Germline V lookup: CDR1 SGHRS, CDR2 YFSETQ. The CDR3: CASSLTGGREKLFF. As DNA, the CDR3 is TGCGCCAGCAGCTTGACAGGGGGAAGGGAAAAACTGTTTTTT.

CDR3 region: CASGLSATRYYEQYF. The CDR3 nucleotides read TGTGCCAGCGGACTTTCCGCTACGAGATACTACGAGCAGTACTTC. The V gene is TRBV28, the J gene TRBJ2-7; weak D call: TRBD2 (5 bases). V gave up 8 bases and J gave up 3 bases, with 20 bases separating them. The CDR3 spans 15 residues. The germline V gene has CDR1 MDHEN and CDR2 SYDVKM.

V gene TRBV25-1 combines with J gene TRBJ1-6; D is unresolved. V lost 4 bases and J lost 6, with 10 bases in between. The CDR3 has 14 residues. CDR1 and CDR2 from the germline V gene are MGHDK and SYGVNS. CDR3 protein: CASSGRDFNSPLHF. CDR3 sequence (DNA): TGTGCCAGCAGTGGGAGAGATTTTAATTCACCCCTCCACTTT.

CDR3 in DNA: TGTGCTAGTGGTTTGGGCGGGGGGATTAGACCCGAGGCTAGTGAGCAGTTCTTC. Its translation: CASGLGGGIRPEASEQFF. The rearrangement joins TRBV12-5 to TRBJ2-1; 8 nucleotides agree with TRBD2. Germline loops: CDR1 LGHNT, CDR2 FRNRAP. V trimming: 1 base; J trimming: 9 bases; junction bases outside the gene matches: 17. This CDR3 has 18 amino acids.

This chain uses TRBV6-5 with TRBJ2-5; maybe TRBD1 (8 bases). Germline V gives CDR1 MNHEY, CDR2 SVGAGI. Trimming left V 6 bases short and J 3 bases short, with 17 bases between. This CDR3 is 15 amino acids long. The CDR3 nucleotides are TGTGCCAGCAGAACAGGGGGGGCAAAAAAAGAGACCCAGTACTTC. As protein: CASRTGGAKKETQYF.

V and J are TRBV7-9 and TRBJ2-7; TRBD2 matches 7 bases. V shed 7 bases, J shed 4 bases, and the junction held 10 bases outside the gene matches. CDR1 and CDR2 (germline): SEHNR, FQNEAQ (reference sequence). This CDR3 region has 14 residues. This CDR3 is CASTSGGRGYEQYF. For the CDR3, the DNA is TGTGCCAGCACCTCCGGGGGGAGAGGGTACGAGCAGTACTTC.

V is TRBV9 and J is TRBJ2-1, with D possibly being TRBD2 (5 bases). Trimming removed 0 bases from V and 4 bases from J, with 11 bases in between. The CDR3 consists of 15 residues. From germline, CDR1 is SGDLS and CDR2 YYNGEE. This CDR3 reads CASSVGRHPYNEQFF. CDR3 coding DNA: TGTGCCAGCAGCGTAGGGAGGCACCCGTACAATGAGCAGTTCTTC.

This sequence joins TRBV4-3 and TRBJ2-3, with 9 bases fitting TRBD2. CDR1 is LGHNA, CDR2 YSLEER, per germline. Unmatched junction bases numbered 20, after V lost 1 base and J lost 6 bases. There are 20 residues in the CDR3. This chain's CDR3 is CASSQVLITAGGPISDTQYF. CDR3 sequence (DNA): TGCGCCAGCAGCCAAGTTTTGATTACGGCGGGAGGGCCTATCTCCGATACGCAGTATTTT.

CDR3 nucleotide sequence: TGCAGCGTTGGGACTAGCGGGAGGATACGCGAGCAGTACTTC. Translated, it gives CSVGTSGRIREQYF. The J gene is TRBJ2-7, the V gene TRBV29-1; 14 bases are shared with TRBD2. Germline CDR1 reads SQVTM; CDR2 reads ANQGSEA. The trim removed 4 bases at V and 6 bases at J, leaving 5 bases unmatched. This CDR3 is built from 14 residues.

Details on this clone: This same CDR3 is encoded by further DNA sequences in the sample. The gene calls are TRBV7-2 and TRBJ1-5, with unresolved D. The CDR3 runs 14 residues. With 3 bases removed from V and 2 bases from J, the gap between germline ends came to 8 bases. CDR1 SGHTA and CDR2 FQGNSA come from the germline V gene. CDR3 bases: TGTGCCAGCAGCTTCGGCGGGCGCAATCAGCCCCAGCATTTT. It yields the protein CASSFGGRNQPQHF.

The V and J genes are TRBV14 and TRBJ2-1; TRBD1 aligns across 9 bases. The CDR3 extends over 17 amino acids. Trimming cost V 3 bases and J 2 bases; bases outside gene matches: 8. From germline, CDR1 is SGHDN and CDR2 FVKESK. The CDR3 here is CASSQMIQGAAYNEQFF. The CDR3 region has the DNA TGTGCCAGCAGCCAGATGATACAGGGGGCGGCCTACAATGAGCAGTTCTTC.

This clone was counted once. The chain combines TRBV5-1 with TRBJ2-4; D is perhaps TRBD2 (6 bases). This CDR3 has 21 amino acids. Per the germline V gene, CDR1 is SGHRS and CDR2 is YFSETQ. The V gene lost 0 bases and the J gene lost 0 bases, with 25 bases spanning the gap. CDR3 in amino acids: CASSLGEIRDSYLLAKNIQYF. The CDR3 region has the DNA TGCGCCAGCAGCTTGGGGGAGATCCGGGACTCATATCTATTAGCCAAAAACATTCAGTACTTC.